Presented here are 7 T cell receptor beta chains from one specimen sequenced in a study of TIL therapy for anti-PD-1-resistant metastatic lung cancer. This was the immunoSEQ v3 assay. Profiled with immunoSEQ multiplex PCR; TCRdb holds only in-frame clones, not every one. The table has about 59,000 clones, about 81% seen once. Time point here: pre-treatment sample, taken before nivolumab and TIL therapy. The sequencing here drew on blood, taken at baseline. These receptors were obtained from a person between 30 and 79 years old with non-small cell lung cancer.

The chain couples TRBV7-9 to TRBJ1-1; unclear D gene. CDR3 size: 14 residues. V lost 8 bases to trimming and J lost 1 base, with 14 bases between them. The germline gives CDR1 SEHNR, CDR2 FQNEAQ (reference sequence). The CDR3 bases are TGTGCCAGCGGGCTCTCTGTGCAGAACACTGAAGCTTTCTTT. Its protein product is CASGLSVQNTEAFF.

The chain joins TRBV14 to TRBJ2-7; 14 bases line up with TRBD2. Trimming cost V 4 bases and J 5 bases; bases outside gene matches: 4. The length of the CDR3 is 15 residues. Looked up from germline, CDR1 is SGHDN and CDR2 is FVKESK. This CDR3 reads CASSLTSGGADEQYF. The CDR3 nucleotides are TGTGCCAGCAGCCTGACTAGCGGGGGGGCCGACGAGCAGTACTTC.

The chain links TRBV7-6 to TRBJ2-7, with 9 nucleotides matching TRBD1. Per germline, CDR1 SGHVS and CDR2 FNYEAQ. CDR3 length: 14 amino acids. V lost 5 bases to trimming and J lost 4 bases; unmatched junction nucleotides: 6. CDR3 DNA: TGTGCCAGCAGCCCCCGGACAGGGGATTACGAGCAGTACTTC. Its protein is CASSPRTGDYEQYF.

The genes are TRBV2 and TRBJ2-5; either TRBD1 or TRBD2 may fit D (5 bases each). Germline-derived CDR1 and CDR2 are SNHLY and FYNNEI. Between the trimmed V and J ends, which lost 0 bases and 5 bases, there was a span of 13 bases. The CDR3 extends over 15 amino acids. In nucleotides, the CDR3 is TGTGCCAGCAGTGAAGCGAGGGGTCAGTTCGAGACCCAGTACTTC. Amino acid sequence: CASSEARGQFETQYF.

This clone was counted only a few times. The chain's CDR3 is CASSYEGMNTEAFF. The CDR3, as DNA: TGTGCCAGCAGTTACGAGGGGATGAACACTGAAGCTTTCTTT. V usage is TRBV6-6 and J usage is TRBJ1-1, with D tentatively TRBD1 (5 bases). The germline CDR1 and CDR2 sequences are MNHNY and SVGAGI (reference sequence). This CDR3 region has 14 residues. V was pared by 2 bases and J by 0 bases, with 7 bases between.

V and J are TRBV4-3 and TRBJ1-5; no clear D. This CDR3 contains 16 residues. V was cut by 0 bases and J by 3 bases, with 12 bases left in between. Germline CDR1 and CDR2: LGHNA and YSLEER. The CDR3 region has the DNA TGCGCCAGCAGCCAAGACTCCGGCCTCAACAATCAGCCCCAGCATTTT. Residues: CASSQDSGLNNQPQHF.

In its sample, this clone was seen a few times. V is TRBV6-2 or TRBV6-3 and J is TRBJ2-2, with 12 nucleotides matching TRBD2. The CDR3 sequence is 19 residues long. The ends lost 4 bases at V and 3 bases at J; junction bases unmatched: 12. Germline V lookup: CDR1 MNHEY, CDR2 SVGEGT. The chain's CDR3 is CASSWLAGGPASYTGELFF. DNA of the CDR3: TGTGCCAGCAGTTGGCTAGCGGGGGGGCCGGCGTCGTACACCGGGGAGCTGTTTTTT.